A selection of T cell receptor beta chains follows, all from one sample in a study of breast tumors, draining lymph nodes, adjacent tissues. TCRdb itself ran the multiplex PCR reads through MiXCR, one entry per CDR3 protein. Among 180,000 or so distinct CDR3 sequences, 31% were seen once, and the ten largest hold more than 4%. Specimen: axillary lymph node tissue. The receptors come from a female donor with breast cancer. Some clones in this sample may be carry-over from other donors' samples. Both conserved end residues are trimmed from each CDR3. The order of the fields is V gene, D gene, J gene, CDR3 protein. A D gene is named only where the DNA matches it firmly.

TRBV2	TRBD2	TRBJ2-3	ASSPGLAGGPGTDTQY
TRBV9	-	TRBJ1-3	ASSVSPENTIY
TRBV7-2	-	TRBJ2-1	ASSLGVLSYNEQF
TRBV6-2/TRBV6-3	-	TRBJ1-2	ASRNNGYT
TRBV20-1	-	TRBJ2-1	SAKRPGSLI
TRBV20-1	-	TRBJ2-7	SARVPSSYEQY
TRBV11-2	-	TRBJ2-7	ASSPLRVGEQY
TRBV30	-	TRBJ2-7	AWSFTGKYEQY
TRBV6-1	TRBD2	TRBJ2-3	ASSHSSGGGRDTQY
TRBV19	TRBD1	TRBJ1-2	ASSRGTERYGYT
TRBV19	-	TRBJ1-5	ASSIFGAAHQPQH
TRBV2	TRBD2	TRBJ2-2	ASRLTSGGNTGELF
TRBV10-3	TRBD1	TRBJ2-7	AISARTGTYEQY
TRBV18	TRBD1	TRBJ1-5	ASSQSTGEGVQPQH
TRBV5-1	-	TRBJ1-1	ASSGGTSEAF
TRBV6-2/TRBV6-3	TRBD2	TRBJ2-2	ASSFLAGNTGELF
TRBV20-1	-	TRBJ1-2	SASSQFTNYGYT
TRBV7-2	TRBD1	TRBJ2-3	AGSFTGTGGPDTQY
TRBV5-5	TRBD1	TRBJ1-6	ASSWDREYSPLH
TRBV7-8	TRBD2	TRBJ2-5	ASSLGLADQETQY
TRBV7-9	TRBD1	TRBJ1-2	ASSRTGHGYT
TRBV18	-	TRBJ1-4	ASSRTWGDPTNEKLF
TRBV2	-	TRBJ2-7	ASSERGAAEQY
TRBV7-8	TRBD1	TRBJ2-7	ASSSGGTGGIYEQY
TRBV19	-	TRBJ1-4	ATRPGEKLF
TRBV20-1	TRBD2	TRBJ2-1	SARASSTSGRYEQF
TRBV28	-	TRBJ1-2	ASTSRGAGGRLYGYT
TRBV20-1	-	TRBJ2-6	SARDPAGRANVLT
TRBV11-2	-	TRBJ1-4	ASSLRGREEEKLF
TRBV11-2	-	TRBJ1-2	ASSSPRRGLRYGYT
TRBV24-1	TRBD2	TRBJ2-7	ATSGTSSYEQY
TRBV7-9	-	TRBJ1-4	ASSSGTAGGKLF
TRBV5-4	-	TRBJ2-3	ASRGPSTDTQY
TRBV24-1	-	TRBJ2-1	ATSDPTGGANEQF
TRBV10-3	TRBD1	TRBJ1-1	AISDTGTGKLNTEAF
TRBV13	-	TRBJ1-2	ASSLSTAFGYT
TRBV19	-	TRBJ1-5	ASIAVGRGVSNQPQH
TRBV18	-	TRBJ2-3	ASSPPDGRDTQY
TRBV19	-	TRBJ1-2	ASLDGRSWVGYT
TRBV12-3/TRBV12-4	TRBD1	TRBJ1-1	ASRPTGKAAEAF
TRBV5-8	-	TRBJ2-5	ASSLGGYQETQY